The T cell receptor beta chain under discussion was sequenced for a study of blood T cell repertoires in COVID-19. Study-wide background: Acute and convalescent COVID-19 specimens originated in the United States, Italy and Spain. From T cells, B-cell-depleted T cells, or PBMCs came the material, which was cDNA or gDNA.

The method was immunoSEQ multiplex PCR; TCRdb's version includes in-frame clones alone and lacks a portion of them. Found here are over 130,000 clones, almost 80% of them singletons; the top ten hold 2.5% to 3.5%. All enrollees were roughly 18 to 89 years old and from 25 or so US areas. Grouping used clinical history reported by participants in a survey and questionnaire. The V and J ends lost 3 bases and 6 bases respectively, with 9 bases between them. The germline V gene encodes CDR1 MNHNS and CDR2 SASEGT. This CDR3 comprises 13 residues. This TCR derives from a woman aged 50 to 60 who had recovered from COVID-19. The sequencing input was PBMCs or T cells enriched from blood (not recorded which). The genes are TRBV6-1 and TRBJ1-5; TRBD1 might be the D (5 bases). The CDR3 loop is CASSDRGGQPQHF. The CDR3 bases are TGTGCCAGCAGTGATAGGGGTGGTCAGCCCCAGCATTTT.